A single count supports the clone carrying this T cell receptor (beta chain). Its specificity is unknown. This CDR3 region has 13 residues. In germline, CDR1 is SGHRS, CDR2 YFSETQ. Trimming pared 0 bases from V and 5 bases from J, leaving 9 bases between. The data originate from a study of Ad26.COV2.S vaccination and SARS-CoV-2 variants. Across the whole study: Intramuscularly, Ad26.COV2.S was given either once or twice, 56 days apart.

Treatment in this sample: roughly 19 received Ad26.COV2.S at low or high dose, single or two shots; about 5 received placebo; per-sample allocation not given. Repertoires come from day 63 after the first vaccine or placebo injection. The repertoire was sequenced with immunoSEQ multiplex PCR; TCRdb's copy has only in-frame clones and lacks some. Of 300,000 to 350,000 clones listed, 75% to 90% were seen once; the top ten hold about 5%. Study-level results: Substantial breadth was reported for post-vaccination spike-specific CD8+ and CD4+ T cells. People given the vaccine had a wider spike-specific TCR breadth than placebo recipients did.

This chain uses TRBV5-1 with TRBJ2-7, with D perhaps matching TRBD1 (6 bases). This TCR derives from a person aged 18-60 years who received the Ad26.COV2.S COVID-19 vaccine or a placebo. The sequencing here drew on peripheral blood, taken in a trial of Ad26.COV2.S vaccine versus placebo. The CDR3 sequence is CASSLGQGNEQYF. As DNA, the CDR3 is TGCGCCAGCAGCTTGGGGCAGGGGAACGAGCAGTACTTC.